The text below deals with one T cell receptor beta chain. As a fraction of the sample, this clonotype is large (0.1 to 1%). What antigen it recognizes has not been identified. Qualities for individual bases were not recorded, and no much larger clone is one base off. The sample is drawn from a study (dated 2017 in TCRdb). In terms of the full investigation: To characterize human CD8+ TCR repertoires that recognize immunodominant viral antigens, the researchers relied on sequence and structural analyses. Overall study results and their limits: The CD8+ TCR repertoires specific to different immunodominant viral antigens were reported to be highly diverse and distinct from one another.

The CDR3 goes from the cysteine to the phenylalanine over 14 residues. Only CDR3 DNA remains: 42 bases, in frame from the first base. Trimmed from V: 0 bases; trimmed from J: 4 bases; junction bases lacking a gene match: 2. The germline V gene (reference sequence) yields DFQATT for CDR1 and SNEGSKA for CDR2. Sequencing was performed on an Illumina HiSeq 2500. The raw public reads went through TCRdb reprocessing: fastp at Q25, MiXCR clone calling, in-frame beta chains kept. Rows matching on CDR3 protein sequence are summarized as one entry with the most common DNA and genes. The sample table holds 200 to 300 distinct CDR3 sequences, of which approximately 21% were seen once. Approximately 43% of the sample goes to the ten largest clones.

What was sequenced was CD8+ T cells (not recorded whether cultured). The sequence was collected from a female donor. The chain was built from TRBV20-1 and TRBJ2-1; TRBD2 lines up with 8 middle nucleotides. The CDR3 protein is CSAREQRGYNEQFF. Here is the DNA: TGCAGTGCTAGAGAGCAGCGGGGGTACAATGAGCAGTTCTTC.